Shown below are 22 T cell receptor beta chains from a single sample sequenced in a study of Ad26.COV2.S vaccination and SARS-CoV-2 variants. The repertoire was sequenced with immunoSEQ multiplex PCR; TCRdb's copy has only in-frame clones and lacks some. The table shows about 680,000 clones, with 89% occurring only once. The treatment denotes: 19 received Ad26.COV2.S at low or high dose, single or two shots; about 5 received placebo; per-sample allocation not given. Material that was analyzed had been drawn on day 63 after the first vaccine or placebo injection. The sample was peripheral blood, taken in a trial of Ad26.COV2.S vaccine versus placebo. The receptor set was obtained from a person aged 18-60 years who received the Ad26.COV2.S COVID-19 vaccine or a placebo.

This clone was seen only a few times. This rearrangement joins TRBV18 to TRBJ1-3, with 9 positions matching TRBD1. Germline V CDR1 and CDR2: KGHSH, LQKENI. J lost 4 bases, V lost 8 bases, and 6 bases had no gene match. The CDR3 consists of 14 residues. CDR3 sequence (DNA): TGTGCCAGCCAACGGGGACAGGGCGGAAACACCATATATTTT. Protein: CASQRGQGGNTIYF.

The chain recombines TRBV18 with TRBJ2-3; a weak D match, TRBD2 (6 bases). This CDR3 has 15 residues. The germline V and J ends were trimmed by 1 base and 4 bases, with 12 bases remaining between them. Per the germline V gene, CDR1 is KGHSH and CDR2 is LQKENI. DNA of the CDR3: TGTGCCAGCTCACCACGAGAGGGCGGGGCAGATACGCAGTATTTT. Its translation is CASSPREGGADTQYF.

The chain uses TRBV2 and TRBJ2-2, with no clear D. Trimming removed 6 bases at V and 0 bases at J, with 11 bases between. The CDR3 spans 15 residues. Germline V lookup: CDR1 SNHLY, CDR2 FYNNEI. CDR3 region: CASRTGTANTGELFF. CDR3 nucleotides: TGTGCCAGCAGGACGGGCACTGCGAACACCGGGGAGCTGTTTTTT.

Comments on this clone: Sequence at one end of the junction differs from germline and may be a read error. CDR3 nucleotide sequence: TGTGCCTGGAGGGGACAGGGAGGTTCACCCCCCCACTTT. This translates into CAWRGQGGSPPHF. This chain joins TRBV30 and TRBJ1-6; 9 bases align to TRBD1. The germline CDR1 and CDR2 sequences are GTSNPN and SVGIG (reference sequence). The CDR3 has 13 residues.

This chain links TRBV4-2 with TRBJ2-5, with 10 bases that match TRBD2. The J segment lost 4 bases and the V segment lost 4 bases, leaving 12 bases of the junction unmatched. Per germline, CDR1 LGHNA and CDR2 YNFKEQ. This CDR3 contains 17 residues. CDR3 sequence reads: CASSPSDTSGVRETQYF. In nucleotides, the CDR3 is TGTGCCAGCAGCCCCTCGGACACTAGCGGGGTGCGAGAGACCCAGTACTTC.

The chain employs TRBV28 and TRBJ1-5; the D gene is possibly TRBD1 (6 bases). The germline gives CDR1 MDHEN, CDR2 SYDVKM. Trimming removed 5 bases from V and 3 bases from J, with 17 bases in between. CDR3 length equals 16 residues. CDR3 DNA sequence: TGTGCCAGCAGTACCCGCGGGGGGCGCGCCAATCAGCCCCAGCATTTT. This encodes CASSTRGGRANQPQHF.

The V and J genes are TRBV5-4 and TRBJ1-2, with D perhaps matching TRBD1 (6 bases). V was cut by 4 bases and J by 8 bases, with 21 bases left in between. The length of the CDR3 is 15 residues. Germline V CDR1 and CDR2: SGHNT, YYREEE (reference sequence). CDR3 sequence reads: CASSRISQGFEGYTF. The CDR3 bases are TGTGCCAGCAGCCGAATATCCCAGGGGTTTGAAGGCTACACCTTC. Full variable domain (rest looked up from reference TRBV5-4 and TRBJ1-2): ETGVTQSPTHLIKTRGQQVTLRCSSQSGHNTVSWYQQALGQGPQFIFQYYREEENGRGNFPPRFSGLQFPNYSSELNVNALELDDSALYLCASSRISQGFEGYTFGSGTRLTVV.

The chain has TRBV18 and TRBJ2-4, with D uncertain. V lost 6 bases, J lost 9 bases, and 12 bases lay in between. Per germline, CDR1 KGHSH and CDR2 LQKENI. This CDR3 region has 12 residues. This CDR3 reads CASSPVVSIQYF. The CDR3 DNA follows: TGTGCCAGCTCCCCCGTAGTCAGCATTCAGTACTTC.

This clone showed up just once. The chain has TRBV19 and TRBJ1-5; perhaps TRBD1 as D (5 bases). V was pared by 7 bases and J by 0 bases, with 10 bases between. This CDR3 has 14 amino acids. Germline V CDR1 and CDR2: LNHDA, SQIVND (reference sequence). The CDR3 coding sequence is TGTGCCAGTACCCTGACAGATAGCAATCAGCCCCAGCATTTT. This sequence encodes CASTLTDSNQPQHF.

This sequence joins TRBV19 and TRBJ2-1; no clear D gene. This CDR3 comprises 14 residues. CDR1 is LNHDA, CDR2 SQIVND, per germline (reference sequence). Trimming removed 2 bases at V and 10 bases at J, with 15 bases between. CDR3 nucleotides: TGTGCCAGTAGTATACTAGGGCTCCTCAGGGAGCAGTTCTTC. This translates into CASSILGLLREQFF.

This chain uses TRBV24-1 with TRBJ2-5; 7 bases fit TRBD1. The V gene's germline CDR1 is KGHDR and CDR2 SFDVKD. This CDR3 spans 15 amino acids. V trimming: 3 bases; J trimming: 5 bases; junction bases outside the gene matches: 8. DNA for the CDR3: TGTGCCACCAGTGATAATGACAGGGTGGAGGAGACCCAGTACTTC. It codes for CATSDNDRVEETQYF.

The genes are TRBV4-3 and TRBJ2-2; the D is unclear. CDR3 length: 14 amino acids. Trimming took off 0 bases at V and 6 bases at J, with 8 bases between the two ends. Germline CDR1 and CDR2: LGHNA and YSLEER. CDR3 region: CASSQDPRPGELFF. CDR3 bases: TGCGCCAGCAGCCAAGACCCCCGTCCCGGGGAGCTGTTTTTT.

This chain connects TRBV5-1 to TRBJ2-7, with 10 bases aligning to TRBD2. V lost 2 bases, J lost 1 base, and 6 bases stayed unmatched. Germline loops: CDR1 SGHRS, CDR2 YFSETQ. The length of the CDR3 is 16 residues. The CDR3 loop reads CASSFSSGSQSYEQYF. The CDR3 nucleotides are TGCGCCAGCAGCTTTTCTAGCGGGAGTCAATCCTACGAGCAGTACTTC.

This clone was counted a single time. The chain joins TRBV5-1 to TRBJ2-7; 13 bases align to TRBD2. This CDR3 has 17 residues. Germline V gives CDR1 SGHRS, CDR2 YFSETQ. Losses at the gene ends were 4 bases for V and 3 bases for J; bases not matched to a gene: 10. As DNA, the CDR3 is TGCGCCAGCAGCCTCCGACTAGCGGGAGGCGAGGTCTACGAGCAGTACTTC. This encodes CASSLRLAGGEVYEQYF.

This clone was recorded a few times. The rearrangement joins TRBV19 to TRBJ2-5, with 12 bases identical to TRBD2. The trim removed 5 bases at V and 4 bases at J, leaving 8 bases unmatched. The V gene's germline CDR1 is LNHDA and CDR2 SQIVND (reference sequence). CDR3 length: 16 residues. The CDR3 loop is CASSPQTSGRGETQYF. The CDR3 DNA follows: TGTGCCAGTAGTCCCCAGACTAGCGGGAGAGGAGAGACCCAGTACTTC. The variable domain in full, completed from reference TRBV19 and TRBJ2-5, reads DGGITQSPKYLFRKEGQNVTLSCEQNLNHDAMYWYRQDPGQGLRLIYYSQIVNDFQKGDIAEGYSVSREKKESFPLTVTSAQKNPTAFYLCASSPQTSGRGETQYFGPGTRLLVL.

For the CDR3, the DNA is TGTGCCAGCAGTTACTCGAGACTAGCAGGAGATACGCAGTATTTT. This translates into CASSYSRLAGDTQYF. The rearrangement links TRBV6-5 to TRBJ2-3; 7 nucleotides align to TRBD2. The CDR3 runs 15 residues. Germline V CDR1 and CDR2: MNHEY, SVGAGI. Trimming took 0 bases from V and 5 from J; bases not matched to a gene: 5.

The chain carries TRBV7-2 and TRBJ2-1; D not certain. CDR1 and CDR2 (germline): SGHTA, FQGNSA. V dropped 5 bases and J dropped 7 bases, with 15 bases sitting between them. This CDR3 has 14 residues. Here the CDR3 reads CASSPNLNLNEQFF. DNA of the CDR3: TGTGCCAGCAGCCCGAATTTAAACCTTAATGAGCAGTTCTTC.

A few counts support this clone. The J gene is TRBJ2-2, the V gene TRBV5-1; D possibly corresponds to TRBD1 (5 bases). V was trimmed by 1 base and J by 2 bases, leaving 18 bases between them. The germline V gene encodes CDR1 SGHRS and CDR2 YFSETQ. The CDR3 covers 18 residues. The CDR3 DNA follows: TGCGCCAGCAGCTTGAGGGTCCTGGACACACTCAACACCGGGGAGCTGTTTTTT. This translates into CASSLRVLDTLNTGELFF.

The chain joins TRBV15 to TRBJ1-1, with no clear D. The CDR3 extends over 15 amino acids. Trimming pared 1 base from V and 5 bases from J, leaving 14 bases between. Germline V gene lookup returns CDR1 LNHNV and CDR2 YYDKDF (reference sequence). CDR3 loop: CATSRVRAVGTEAFF. The CDR3 DNA sequence: TGTGCCACCAGCAGAGTTCGTGCCGTGGGAACTGAAGCTTTCTTT.

As concerns this clone: An end of the junction does not agree with germline; a read error may underlie this. The genes are TRBV7-7 and TRBJ2-2; D unresolved. The CDR3 contains 14 residues. From germline, CDR1 is SSHAT and CDR2 FNYEAQ (reference sequence). In DNA form, the CDR3 reads TGTGCTAGCAGCTTGGGCGCGAACACCGGGGAGCTGTTTTTT. This sequence encodes CASSLGANTGELFF.

The chain employs TRBV2 and TRBJ1-1; a weak D match, TRBD1 (6 bases). V dropped 7 bases and J dropped 10 bases, with 10 bases sitting between them. The CDR3 is made up of 10 amino acids. Germline CDR1 is SNHLY and CDR2 is FYNNEI. CDR3: CASIGRGAFF. For the CDR3, the DNA is TGTGCCAGCATCGGCAGGGGAGCTTTCTTT.

The chain combines TRBV12-5 with TRBJ1-1; 7 bases map to TRBD1. This CDR3 region has 15 residues. Germline V gives CDR1 LGHNT, CDR2 FRNRAP. V shed 4 bases, J shed 4 bases, and the junction held 9 bases outside the gene matches. The CDR3 nucleotides are TGTGCTAGTGGTTCGAGGGACAGTGTTTTCACTGAAGCTTTCTTT. Translation gives CASGSRDSVFTEAFF.